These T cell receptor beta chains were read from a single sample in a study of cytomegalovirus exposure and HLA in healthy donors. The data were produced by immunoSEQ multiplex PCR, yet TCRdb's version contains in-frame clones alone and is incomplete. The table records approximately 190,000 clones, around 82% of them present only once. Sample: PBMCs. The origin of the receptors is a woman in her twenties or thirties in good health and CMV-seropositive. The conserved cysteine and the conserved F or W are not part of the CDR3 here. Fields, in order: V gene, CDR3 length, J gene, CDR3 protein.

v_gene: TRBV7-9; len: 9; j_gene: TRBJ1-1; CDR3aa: SSSFITEAF
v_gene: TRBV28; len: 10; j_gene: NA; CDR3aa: ASSLMVYEQY
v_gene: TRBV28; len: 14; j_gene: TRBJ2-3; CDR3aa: ASSLLGRLSTDTQY
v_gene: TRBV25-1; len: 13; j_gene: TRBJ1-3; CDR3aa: ASSPDRGAGNTIY
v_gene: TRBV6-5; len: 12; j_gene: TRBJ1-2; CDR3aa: ASSQAGDNYGYT
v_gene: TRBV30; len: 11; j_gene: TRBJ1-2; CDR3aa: AWSPGGGSGYT
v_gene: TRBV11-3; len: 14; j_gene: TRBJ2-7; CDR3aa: ASSFGSGTSGYEQY
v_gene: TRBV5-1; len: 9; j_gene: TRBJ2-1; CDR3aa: ASSRTDEQF
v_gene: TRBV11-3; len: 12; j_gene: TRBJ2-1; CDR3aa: ASSSDYSYNEQF
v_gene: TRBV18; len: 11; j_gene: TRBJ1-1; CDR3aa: ASSPREGAEAF
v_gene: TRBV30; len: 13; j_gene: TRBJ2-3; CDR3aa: AWRGSPSAADTQY
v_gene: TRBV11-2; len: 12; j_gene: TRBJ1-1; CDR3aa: ASSLWGGWTEAF
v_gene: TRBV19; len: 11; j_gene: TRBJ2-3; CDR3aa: ASSQGGRGTQY
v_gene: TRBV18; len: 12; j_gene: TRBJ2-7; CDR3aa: ASSPERGFYEQY
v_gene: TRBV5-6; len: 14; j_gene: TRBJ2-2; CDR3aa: ASRTGTGGLVGELF
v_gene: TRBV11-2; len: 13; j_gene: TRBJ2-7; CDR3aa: ASSLSSGQSYEQY
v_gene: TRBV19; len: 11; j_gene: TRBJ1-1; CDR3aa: ASSMQINTEAF
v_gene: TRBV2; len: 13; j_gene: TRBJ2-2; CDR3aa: ASSGVTGVTGELF
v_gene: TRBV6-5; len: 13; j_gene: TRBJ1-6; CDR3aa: ASKSQGRYNSPLH
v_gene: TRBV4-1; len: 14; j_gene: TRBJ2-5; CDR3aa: ASSQGRGPKQETQY
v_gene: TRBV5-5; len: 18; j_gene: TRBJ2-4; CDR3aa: ASSLGWKQGKGIAKNIQY
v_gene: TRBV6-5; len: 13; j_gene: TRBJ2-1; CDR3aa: ASSYLRQGANEQF
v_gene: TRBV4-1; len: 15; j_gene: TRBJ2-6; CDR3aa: ASSPRMAGSGANVLT
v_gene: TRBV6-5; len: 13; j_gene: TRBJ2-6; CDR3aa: ASIGTGNGANVLT
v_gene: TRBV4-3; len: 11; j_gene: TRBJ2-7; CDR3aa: ASSQDRGYEQY
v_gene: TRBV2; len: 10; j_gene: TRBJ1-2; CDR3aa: ASSGETYGYT
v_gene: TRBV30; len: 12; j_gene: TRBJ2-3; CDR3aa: AWRDSGSTDTQY
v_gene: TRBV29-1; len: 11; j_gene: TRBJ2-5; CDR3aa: SGGGAGQQTQY
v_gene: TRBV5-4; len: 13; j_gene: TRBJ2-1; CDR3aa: ASSSGWGPYNEQF
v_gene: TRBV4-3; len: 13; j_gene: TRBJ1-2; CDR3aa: ASSQDSWTGAGYT
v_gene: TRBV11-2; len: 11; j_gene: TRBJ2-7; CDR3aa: ASSGTGGYEQY
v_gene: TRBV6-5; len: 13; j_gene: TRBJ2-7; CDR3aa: ASSTSQGTLYEQY
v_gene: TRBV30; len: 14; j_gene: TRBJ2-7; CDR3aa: AWSLRGVPFSYEQY
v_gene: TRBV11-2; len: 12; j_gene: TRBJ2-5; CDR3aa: ASSLSRSQETQY
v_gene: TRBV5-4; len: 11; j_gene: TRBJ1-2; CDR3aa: ASSYRENYGYT
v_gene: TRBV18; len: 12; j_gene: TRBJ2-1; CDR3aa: ASSLGTSGHEQF
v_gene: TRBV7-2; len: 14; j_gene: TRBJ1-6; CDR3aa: ASSPLPTGGNSPLH
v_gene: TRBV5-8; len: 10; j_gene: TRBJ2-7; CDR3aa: ASSFEGGEQY
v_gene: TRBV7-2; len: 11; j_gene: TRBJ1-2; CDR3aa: ASSVDRGTGYT
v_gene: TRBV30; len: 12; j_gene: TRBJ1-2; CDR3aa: AWSPRGGLNGYT
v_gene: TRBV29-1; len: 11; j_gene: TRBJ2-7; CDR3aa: SARGTGAREQY
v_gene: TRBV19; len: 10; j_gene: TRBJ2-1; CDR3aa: ASSIRGGEQF
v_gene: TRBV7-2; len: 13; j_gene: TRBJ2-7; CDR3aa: ASSRTSGREYEQY
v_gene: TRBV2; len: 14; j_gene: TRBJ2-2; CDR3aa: ASSRRRDRRYGELF
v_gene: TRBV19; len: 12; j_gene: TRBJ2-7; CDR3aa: ASSIVGRLYEQY
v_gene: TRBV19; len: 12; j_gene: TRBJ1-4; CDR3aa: ASSIMGDYEKLF